The rows below give T cell receptor beta chains drawn from one sample of a study of blood T cell repertoires in COVID-19. Sequencing used immunoSEQ multiplex PCR; TCRdb keeps in-frame clones, though not all of them. The table has approximately 220,000 clones, approximately 86% seen once; the top ten hold 2.5% to 3%. Sequencing was performed on PBMCs or T cells enriched from blood (not recorded which). The receptors come from a woman aged 30 to 39 with acute COVID-19. The CDR3 runs from the conserved cysteine through the conserved F or W. Each record gives: clone size, D gene, J gene, V gene, CDR3 DNA, CDR3 protein. A D gene is named only where the DNA matches it firmly. Some rows have no size entry. The others give once, few or many, or a class for an expanded clone.

NA TRBD1 TRBJ2-1 TRBV27 TGTGCCAGCAGGAACTTCGGACAGGGGAAGCACAATGAGCAGTTCTTC CASRNFGQGKHNEQFF
once NA TRBJ2-3 TRBV9 TGTGCCAGCAGCGTAGGGGCCCTCACAGATACGCAGTATTTT CASSVGALTDTQYF
NA NA TRBJ1-1 TRBV7-9 TGTGCCAGCACCTCCAGCGGGGGAGACACTGAAGCTTTCTTT CASTSSGGDTEAFF
once NA TRBJ1-1 TRBV29-1 TGCAGTTCCGAGCGGGGTAACACTGAAGCTTTCTTT CSSERGNTEAFF
few NA TRBJ1-2 TRBV6-1 TGTGCCAGCAGTGAACACAGGGTGGGAACTTCTGGCTACACCTTC CASSEHRVGTSGYTF
NA TRBD1 TRBJ1-3 TRBV7-9 TGTGCCAGCAGCTTATCCCCGGACAGGTTATCTGGAAACACCATATATTTT CASSLSPDRLSGNTIYF
NA NA TRBJ2-1 TRBV19 TGTGCCAGTAGTATCCCCTCGGGGGGCGAATACAATGAGCAGTTCTTC CASSIPSGGEYNEQFF
NA NA TRBJ2-1 TRBV7-2 TGTGCCAGCAGCCCTCGGGGTGGGGTCCCCTCCTACAATGAGCAGTTCTTC CASSPRGGVPSYNEQFF
NA NA TRBJ1-5 TRBV5-6 TGTGCCAGCAGCCCTGGGGGCATTCAGCCCCAGCATTTT CASSPGGIQPQHF
NA NA TRBJ2-5 TRBV4-3 TGCGCCAGCAGCCAAGATATGACAAACTTGCAAGAGACCCAGTACTTC CASSQDMTNLQETQYF